These 6 T cell receptor beta chains share one sample of origin, sequenced in a study of cytomegalovirus exposure and HLA in healthy donors. PCR was performed using 60 Vbeta and 13 Jbeta primers. Clones were sequenced by immunoSEQ multiplex PCR, and TCRdb holds only the in-frame ones, with some missing. The top ten hold over 2.5% of the sample, which has about 190,000 clones, about four fifths seen once. Input material: PBMCs. The receptor set was obtained from a woman aged 45 to 65 in good health and CMV-seropositive.

The gene calls are TRBV2 and TRBJ1-5, with 9 nucleotides matching TRBD1. Trimming removed 3 bases from V and 5 bases from J; junction bases left unmatched: 2. CDR3 size: 14 residues. Germline CDR1 reads SNHLY; CDR2 reads FYNNEI. The CDR3 sequence is CASSDNRGHQPQHF. The CDR3 region has the DNA TGTGCCAGCAGTGACAACAGGGGGCATCAGCCCCAGCATTTT. Variable domain in full (rest from reference TRBV2 and TRBJ1-5): EPEVTQTPSHQVTQMGQEVILRCVPISNHLYFYWYRQILGQKVEFLVSFYNNEISEKSEIFDDQFSVERPDGSNFTLKIRSTKLEDSAMYFCASSDNRGHQPQHFGDGTRLSIL.

In its sample, this clone was seen once. The chain employs TRBV19 and TRBJ1-1; D is possibly TRBD1 (6 bases). V dropped 2 bases and J dropped 7 bases, with 14 bases sitting between them. The CDR3 runs to 14 residues. CDR1 and CDR2 (germline): LNHDA, SQIVND (reference sequence). The CDR3, as DNA: TGTGCCAGTAGTATAACGGGGGGCTCGGGTGAAGCTTTCTTT. Translated: CASSITGGSGEAFF.

The rearrangement uses TRBV6-1 and TRBJ2-2, with a possible D match to TRBD1 (6 bases). Trimming pared 6 bases from V and 5 bases from J, leaving 10 bases between. The CDR3 loop spans 13 amino acids. CDR1 MNHNS and CDR2 SASEGT come from the germline V gene. Here the CDR3 reads CASRLGATGELFF. CDR3 bases: TGTGCCAGCAGGTTGGGGGCGACCGGGGAGCTGTTTTTT.

This clone was detected only a few times. This chain uses TRBV9 with TRBJ2-2, with 11 bases that match TRBD1. CDR1 is SGDLS, CDR2 YYNGEE, per germline. V lost 3 bases to trimming and J lost 5 bases; unmatched junction nucleotides: 6. The CDR3 is 16 amino acids. The CDR3 DNA follows: TGTGCCAGCAGCGGTTGGACAGGGGGCAGAACCGGGGAGCTGTTTTTT. It encodes CASSGWTGGRTGELFF.

The chain employs TRBV2 and TRBJ1-5; 12 nucleotides agree with TRBD1. Germline assignment: CDR1 SNHLY and CDR2 FYNNEI. The CDR3 runs 16 residues. With 6 bases clipped from V and 0 bases from J, the junction kept 3 bases outside the gene matches. In DNA form, the CDR3 reads TGTGCCAGCAGGCCGGGACAGGGGGCTAGCAATCAGCCCCAGCATTTT. Translating gives CASRPGQGASNQPQHF.

V and J are TRBV6-5 and TRBJ2-7; D is possibly TRBD1 (5 bases). Trimming shortened V by 2 bases and J by 6 bases, and 14 bases separated the two germline ends. Germline V CDR1 and CDR2: MNHEY, SVGAGI. The CDR3 is 14 amino acids. CDR3 DNA sequence: TGTGCCAGCAGTTACGGAAGGTTTCAGGGCGAGCAGTACTTC. Amino acid sequence: CASSYGRFQGEQYF.